A single sample is the source of the 11 T cell receptor beta chains below, sequenced in a study of blood T cell repertoires in COVID-19. Only in-frame clones appear in the TCRdb table, and some are missing; sequencing was by immunoSEQ multiplex PCR. The sample contains 130,000 to 150,000 clones, more than 75% of which appear only once. What was sequenced was peripheral blood. The receptors were sampled from a man older than 75 with acute or convalescent COVID-19.

A single count supports this clone. The rearrangement joins TRBV27 to TRBJ1-5; 10 bases line up with TRBD1. The CDR3 consists of 14 residues. The V segment lost 4 bases and the J segment 7 bases; nucleotides outside the gene matches: 4. Germline CDR1 is MNHEY and CDR2 is SMNVEV (reference sequence). CDR3 in amino acids: CASSSDRGRQPQHF. CDR3 nucleotides: TGTGCCAGCAGTTCCGACAGGGGGCGGCAGCCCCAGCATTTT.

V and J are TRBV18 and TRBJ2-2; 10 bases fit TRBD2. The ends lost 0 bases at V and 10 bases at J; junction bases unmatched: 8. Per the germline V gene, CDR1 is KGHSH and CDR2 is LQKENI. CDR3 length: 16 residues. CDR3 DNA sequence: TGTGCCAGCTCACCACCGGTGGCTAGCGGGAGAGTGGAGCTGTTTTTT. Its translation is CASSPPVASGRVELFF.

This clone has just one count. The chain uses TRBV9 and TRBJ2-3; 8 bases agree with TRBD1. The junction had 8 bases not matched to a gene; V was cut back by 3 bases and J by 5 bases. Germline V CDR1 and CDR2: SGDLS, YYNGEE. The CDR3 is made up of 15 amino acids. The CDR3 loop is CASSETDRVEDTQYF. DNA for the CDR3: TGTGCCAGCAGCGAAACGGACAGGGTTGAAGATACGCAGTATTTT.

This clone was picked up a small number of times. The chain carries TRBV4-1 and TRBJ2-3, with 8 bases lining up with TRBD1. Germline V gene lookup returns CDR1 MGHRA and CDR2 YSYEKL. The CDR3 length is 16 residues. The V and J ends lost 4 bases and 6 bases, in that order; junction bases with no gene match: 12. CDR3 bases: TGCGCCAGCAGCCGAAGCCCGGGACAGGAGATGGATACGCAGTATTTT. Amino acids: CASSRSPGQEMDTQYF.

The genes are TRBV30 and TRBJ2-2, with TRBD1 identical over 10 bases. CDR3 length: 16 amino acids. Trimming took 5 bases from V and 5 from J; bases not matched to a gene: 11. CDR1 and CDR2 from the germline V gene are GTSNPN and SVGIG (reference sequence). As DNA, the CDR3 is TGTGCCTGGGACAGGGGGCGAGGCGGGTGGACCGGGGAGCTGTTTTTT. It codes for CAWDRGRGGWTGELFF.

This clone was counted a single time. This chain connects TRBV27 to TRBJ2-2, with D maybe TRBD1 (5 bases). The CDR3 has 12 residues. Germline V gene lookup returns CDR1 MNHEY and CDR2 SMNVEV (reference sequence). V gave up 8 bases and J gave up 7 bases, with 11 bases separating them. CDR3 protein: CASLRTGGELFF. CDR3 sequence (DNA): TGTGCCAGCTTACGAACAGGCGGGGAGCTGTTTTTT.

V is TRBV21-1 and J is TRBJ1-5; the table calls TRBD1, which could not be checked here. TRBV21-1 is a pseudogene. CDR3 length: 16 residues. CDR3 region: CASSDRQPYSNQPQHF. The CDR3 DNA is TGTGCCAGCAGCGACCGACAGCCATATAGCAATCAGCCCCAGCATTTT.

The chain couples TRBV3-1 (or the pseudogene TRBV3-2) to TRBJ1-2; D remains ambiguous. Germline CDR1 is LGHDT and CDR2 is YNNKEL (reference sequence). This CDR3 contains 12 residues. Trimming stripped 2 bases from V and 9 bases from J, with 10 bases between. Here the CDR3 DNA reads TGTGCCAGCAGCCAATCTCAGGCCAGCTACACCTTC. Residues: CASSQSQASYTF.

This chain uses TRBV21-1 with TRBJ1-1; TRBD1 is the table's D call and was not checked against the DNA. TRBV21-1 is a pseudogene locus. The CDR3 runs to 13 residues. The DNA for the CDR3 is TGTGCCAGCAGTTATAGACAGGGGCCAGGAGCTTTCTTT. Translating it yields CASSYRQGPGAFF.

This sequence joins TRBV19 and TRBJ1-4, with D unclear. The CDR3 contains 14 residues. Trimming took 5 bases from V and 0 from J, leaving 7 bases between them. Per germline, CDR1 LNHDA and CDR2 SQIVND (reference sequence). The CDR3 DNA follows: TGTGCCAGTAGTCCCCAGGCAACTAATGAAAAACTGTTTTTT. It yields the protein CASSPQATNEKLFF.

This chain joins TRBV19 and TRBJ1-5, with D perhaps matching TRBD1 (6 bases). Germline-derived CDR1 and CDR2 are LNHDA and SQIVND (reference sequence). V was trimmed by 3 bases and J by 6 bases, leaving 27 bases between them. The CDR3 runs 19 residues. CDR3 nucleotide sequence: TGTGCCAGTAGTATGCGTCTTTGGCAGGGGAGTTACTTGCCTCAGCCCCAGCATTTT. Protein product: CASSMRLWQGSYLPQPQHF.